These 3 T cell receptor beta chains were all obtained from the same sample, sequenced in a study of cytomegalovirus exposure and HLA in healthy donors. A multiplex PCR was run with 60 Vbeta primers and 13 Jbeta primers. TCRdb keeps only in-frame clones here, not all; method: immunoSEQ multiplex PCR. The data hold 55,000 to 80,000 clones, with 85% observed a single time. Sequencing was performed on PBMCs. These receptors all stem from a female donor in good health and CMV-seronegative.

This clone has only a few counts. V and J are TRBV2 and TRBJ2-3, with D possibly TRBD2 on 6 matching bases. Germline assignment: CDR1 SNHLY and CDR2 FYNNEI. The V gene lost 10 bases and the J gene lost 5 bases, with 19 bases spanning the gap. CDR3 size: 14 residues. The CDR3 DNA reads as TGTGCCACCAAACCCCCGCGGGACCAAGATACGCAGTATTTT. The encoded protein is CATKPPRDQDTQYF. Together with reference TRBV2 and TRBJ2-3, the CDR3 gives the full variable domain: EPEVTQTPSHQVTQMGQEVILRCVPISNHLYFYWYRQILGQKVEFLVSFYNNEISEKSEIFDDQFSVERPDGSNFTLKIRSTKLEDSAMYFCATKPPRDQDTQYFGPGTRLTVL.

V and J are TRBV27 and TRBJ2-3; D not certain. In germline, CDR1 is MNHEY, CDR2 SMNVEV (reference sequence). V shed 11 bases and J shed 1 base, with 10 bases lying between them. This CDR3 region has 12 residues. The CDR3 DNA reads TGTGCCTCAGCACGGGGCACAGATACGCAGTATTTT. Translated: CASARGTDTQYF.

CDR3 coding DNA: TGTGCTAGTGGTTTAAGTCGGAATGAGCAGTTCTTC. Translation: CASGLSRNEQFF. V gene TRBV12-5 combines with J gene TRBJ2-1; D unclear. The CDR3 covers 12 residues. Germline CDR1 reads LGHNT; CDR2 reads FRNRAP. V was shortened by 3 bases and J by 7 bases, with 7 bases between the two germline ends. Drawing the rest from reference TRBV12-5 and TRBJ2-1, the complete variable domain is DARVTQTPRHKVTEMGQEVTMRCQPILGHNTVFWYRQTMMQGLELLAYFRNRAPLDDSGMPKDRFSAEMPDATLATLKIQPSEPRDSAVYFCASGLSRNEQFFGPGTRLTVL.